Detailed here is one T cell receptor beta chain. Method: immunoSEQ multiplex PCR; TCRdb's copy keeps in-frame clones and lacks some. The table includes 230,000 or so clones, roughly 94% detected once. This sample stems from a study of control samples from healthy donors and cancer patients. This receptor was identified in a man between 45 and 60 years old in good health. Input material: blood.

The CDR3 spells CASSLRGTGEAFF. CDR3 bases: TGTGCCAGCAGCCTAAGGGGGACAGGAGAAGCTTTCTTT. The V gene is TRBV5-4, the J gene TRBJ1-1; 8 bases line up with TRBD1. V was clipped by 4 bases and J by 8 bases; unmatched bases: 7. The CDR3 is made up of 13 amino acids. CDR1 and CDR2 (germline): SGHNT, YYREEE (reference sequence).